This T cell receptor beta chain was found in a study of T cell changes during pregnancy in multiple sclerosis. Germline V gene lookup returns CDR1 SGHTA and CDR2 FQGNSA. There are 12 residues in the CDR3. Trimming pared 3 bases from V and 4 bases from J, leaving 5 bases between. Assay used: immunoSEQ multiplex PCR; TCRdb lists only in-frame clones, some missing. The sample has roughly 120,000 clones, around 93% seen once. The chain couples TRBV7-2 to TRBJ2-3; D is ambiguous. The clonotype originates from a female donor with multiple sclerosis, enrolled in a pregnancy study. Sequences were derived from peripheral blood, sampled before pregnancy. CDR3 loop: CASSLKPDTQYF. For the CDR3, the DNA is TGTGCCAGCAGCTTGAAGCCAGATACGCAGTATTTT.